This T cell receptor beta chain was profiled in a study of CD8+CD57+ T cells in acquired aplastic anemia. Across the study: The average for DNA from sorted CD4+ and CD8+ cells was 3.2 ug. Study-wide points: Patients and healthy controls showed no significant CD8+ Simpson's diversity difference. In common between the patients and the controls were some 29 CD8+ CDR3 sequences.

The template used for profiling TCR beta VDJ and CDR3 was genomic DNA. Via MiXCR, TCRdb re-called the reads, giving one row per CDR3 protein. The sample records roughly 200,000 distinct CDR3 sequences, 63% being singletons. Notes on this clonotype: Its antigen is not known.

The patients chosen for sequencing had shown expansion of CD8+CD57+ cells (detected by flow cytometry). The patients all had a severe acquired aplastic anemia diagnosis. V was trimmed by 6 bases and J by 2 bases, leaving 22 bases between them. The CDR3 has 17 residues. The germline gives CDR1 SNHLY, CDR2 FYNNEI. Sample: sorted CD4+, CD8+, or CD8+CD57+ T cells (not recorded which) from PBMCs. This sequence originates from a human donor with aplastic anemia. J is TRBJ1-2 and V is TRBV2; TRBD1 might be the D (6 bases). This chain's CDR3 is CASSPGGRGQLNYGYTF. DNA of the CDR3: TGTGCCAGCAGCCCAGGCGGACGGGGACAACTGAACTATGGCTACACCTTC.